Below, 23 T cell receptor beta chains from the same sample are listed, as sequenced in a study of T cell repertoires in ileal Crohn's disease. The method was immunoSEQ multiplex PCR; TCRdb's version includes in-frame clones alone and lacks a portion of them. The sample lists about 6,400 clones, roughly three quarters occurring once. Input material: ileal tissue. Receptors originate from an adult with Crohn's disease.

The gene calls are TRBV5-5 and TRBJ2-7; D may be TRBD1 (6 bases). Trimming cost V 3 bases and J 3 bases, with 13 bases left between them. The CDR3 is 14 amino acids. Germline CDR1 and CDR2: SGHKS and YYEKEE (reference sequence). This CDR3 is CASSYGTLLYEQYF. CDR3 in DNA: TGTGCCAGCAGCTACGGGACACTACTCTACGAGCAGTACTTC.

This clone came up a few times. The J gene is TRBJ1-2, the V gene TRBV27, with a possible D match to TRBD1 (5 bases). V lost 4 bases, J lost 4 bases, and 16 bases lay in between. This CDR3 has 15 residues. Germline assignment: CDR1 MNHEY and CDR2 SMNVEV (reference sequence). CDR3 sequence (DNA): TGTGCCAGCAGTTCTCGGGGGTTCGGGACCTATGGCTACACCTTC. It encodes CASSSRGFGTYGYTF.

This clone was detected only a few times. The chain uses TRBV5-1 and TRBJ2-6, with D uncertain. Germline CDR1 reads SGHRS; CDR2 reads YFSETQ. Trimming cost V 4 bases and J 0 bases, with 8 bases left between them. The CDR3 loop spans 15 amino acids. The CDR3 DNA reads TGCGCCAGCAGCCCGATAGCCTCTGGGGCCAACGTCCTGACTTTC. It encodes CASSPIASGANVLTF.

The V call is TRBV6-1, the J call TRBJ1-3, with TRBD1 matching 7 bases. The CDR3 is 13 residues long. Losses at the gene ends were 7 bases for V and 3 bases for J; bases not matched to a gene: 3. Germline CDR1 reads MNHNS; CDR2 reads SASEGT. In DNA, the CDR3 is TGTGCCAGCACAAACAGGGGTGGAAACACCATATATTTT. This sequence encodes CASTNRGGNTIYF.

J is TRBJ2-5 and V is TRBV6-5; possible D gene TRBD1, 5 bases. There are 13 residues in the CDR3. Germline values: CDR1 MNHEY, CDR2 SVGAGI. Trimming left V 2 bases short and J 3 bases short, with 7 bases between. The CDR3 here is CASSYGREETQYF. The CDR3 DNA is TGTGCCAGCAGTTACGGCAGGGAAGAGACCCAGTACTTC.

The chain has TRBV7-9 and TRBJ2-2; 7 bases fit TRBD1. Trimming at V came to 5 bases and at J to 3 bases, leaving 9 bases not matched to a gene. The CDR3 length is 16 residues. Germline V gene sequence: CDR1 SEHNR, CDR2 FQNEAQ (reference sequence). In nucleotides, the CDR3 is TGTGCCAGCAGCCCCGGACAGGACCTCTACACCGGGGAGCTGTTTTTT. Amino acid sequence: CASSPGQDLYTGELFF.

CDR3 sequence reads: CASSRQGGETQYF. The DNA of the CDR3 is TGTGCCAGCTCCAGACAGGGGGGAGAGACCCAGTACTTC. V and J are TRBV18 and TRBJ2-5; 9 bases are a match to TRBD1. The CDR3 runs 13 residues. Per germline, CDR1 KGHSH and CDR2 LQKENI. V dropped 6 bases and J dropped 4; count of bases not matched to a gene: 3.

This clone appeared a few times. The chain joins TRBV28 to TRBJ2-4, with D perhaps TRBD2 (5 bases). CDR1 MDHEN and CDR2 SYDVKM come from the germline V gene. CDR3 length equals 18 residues. V lost 3 bases, J lost 5 bases, and 23 bases lay in between. DNA of the CDR3: TGTGCCAGCAGTTTCTATACCGGACGGTACACTAGGCAAAACATTCAGTACTTC. Protein product: CASSFYTGRYTRQNIQYF.

CDR3 nucleotides: TGCGCCAGCAGCGGACAGGCCCGCGGTGAGCAGTTCTTC. This translates into CASSGQARGEQFF. The J gene is TRBJ2-1, the V gene TRBV5-1; 7 bases agree with TRBD1. The CDR3 has 13 amino acids. Germline assignment: CDR1 SGHRS and CDR2 YFSETQ. The ends lost 4 bases at V and 9 bases at J; junction bases unmatched: 7.

The genes are TRBV5-1 and TRBJ1-2; weak D call: TRBD1 (6 bases). The CDR3 runs 13 residues. V lost 2 bases, J lost 3 bases, and 8 bases lay in between. Germline loops: CDR1 SGHRS, CDR2 YFSETQ. For the CDR3, the DNA is TGCGCCAGCAGCTTCGCAGGGGACTATGGCTACACCTTC. This translates into CASSFAGDYGYTF.

The chain carries TRBV4-3 and TRBJ2-3, with 13 bases fitting TRBD2. CDR3 length: 16 amino acids. V dropped 4 bases and J dropped 6; count of bases not matched to a gene: 7. Germline CDR1 LGHNA, CDR2 YSLEER. The CDR3, as DNA: TGCGCCAGCAGCCGCCTACTAGCGGGAGGGCCTGATACGCAGTATTTT. Encoded protein: CASSRLLAGGPDTQYF.

The chain is built from TRBV28 and TRBJ2-1; tentatively, D is TRBD2 (6 bases). Deletions cut 1 base from V and 0 bases from J, with 10 bases between. This CDR3 comprises 16 residues. In germline, CDR1 is MDHEN, CDR2 SYDVKM. CDR3 region: CASSLSGSLSYNEQFF. CDR3 bases: TGTGCCAGCAGTTTATCCGGGAGCCTCTCCTACAATGAGCAGTTCTTC. Drawing the rest from reference TRBV28 and TRBJ2-1, the complete variable domain is DVKVTQSSRYLVKRTGEKVFLECVQDMDHENMFWYRQDPGLGLRLIYFSYDVKMKEKGDIPEGYSVSREKKERFSLILESASTNQTSMYLCASSLSGSLSYNEQFFGPGTRLTVL.

This clone appeared a few times. The rearrangement links TRBV7-9 to TRBJ1-1, with TRBD1 as a possible D gene (5 bases). This CDR3 is built from 13 residues. CDR1 is SEHNR, CDR2 FQNEAQ, per germline (reference sequence). Between the trimmed V and J ends, which lost 5 bases and 1 base, there was a span of 8 bases. This CDR3 reads CASSRQRNTEAFF. In nucleotides, the CDR3 is TGTGCCAGCAGCCGACAGAGGAACACTGAAGCTTTCTTT.

V is TRBV27 and J is TRBJ1-2; 9 bases are shared with TRBD1. The CDR3 consists of 14 residues. Germline values: CDR1 MNHEY, CDR2 SMNVEV (reference sequence). V was clipped by 5 bases and J by 6 bases; unmatched bases: 7. CDR3 sequence (DNA): TGTGCCAGCAGTAGGATACAGGGGGCAGATGGCTACACCTTC. Its translation is CASSRIQGADGYTF.

The chain combines TRBV5-1 with TRBJ2-5; 9 bases map to TRBD1. The ends lost 3 bases at V and 5 bases at J; junction bases unmatched: 5. Germline V gives CDR1 SGHRS, CDR2 YFSETQ. The length of the CDR3 is 14 residues. The CDR3 reads CASSSTGGGETQYF. The CDR3 nucleotides read TGCGCCAGCAGCTCAACAGGGGGCGGGGAGACCCAGTACTTC.

This clone was detected once. The chain couples TRBV30 to TRBJ2-3; D ambiguous. The germline V and J ends were trimmed by 0 bases and 1 base, with 17 bases remaining between them. CDR3 length: 17 residues. The germline CDR1 and CDR2 sequences are GTSNPN and SVGIG (reference sequence). The CDR3 spells CAWSVVASSEGTDTQYF. The CDR3 coding sequence is TGTGCCTGGAGTGTAGTAGCTTCCTCAGAGGGCACAGATACGCAGTATTTT.

J is TRBJ2-3 and V is TRBV28; possibly TRBD1 for D (5 bases). Germline V gene sequence: CDR1 MDHEN, CDR2 SYDVKM. This CDR3 contains 14 residues. V was pared by 5 bases and J by 1 base, with 10 bases between. The CDR3 loop is CASSNQGGTDTQYF. The CDR3 DNA follows: TGTGCCAGCAGTAACCAAGGGGGCACAGATACGCAGTATTTT.

The CDR3 DNA reads TGTGCCAGCAGTGAAGAGGAAGCGGGAGTTACGGGCTACGAGCAGTACTTC. It codes for CASSEEEAGVTGYEQYF. The J gene is TRBJ2-7, the V gene TRBV2; TRBD2 agrees at 8 bases. The CDR3 sequence is 17 residues long. V shed 1 base, J shed 3 bases, and the junction held 11 bases outside the gene matches. The germline gives CDR1 SNHLY, CDR2 FYNNEI.

The CDR3 loop reads CASSIEGGRSYEQYF. CDR3 sequence (DNA): TGTGCCAGTAGTATCGAGGGTGGCCGCTCCTACGAGCAGTACTTC. This chain links TRBV19 with TRBJ2-7, with D tentatively TRBD2 (5 bases). Germline CDR1 reads LNHDA; CDR2 reads SQIVND (reference sequence). This CDR3 region has 15 residues. The V gene lost 3 bases and the J gene lost 0 bases, with 12 bases spanning the gap. Filled out from reference TRBV19 and TRBJ2-7, the complete variable domain reads DGGITQSPKYLFRKEGQNVTLSCEQNLNHDAMYWYRQDPGQGLRLIYYSQIVNDFQKGDIAEGYSVSREKKESFPLTVTSAQKNPTAFYLCASSIEGGRSYEQYFGPGTRLTVT.

The chain has TRBV9 and TRBJ2-2; D is uncertain. Trimming stripped 6 bases from V and 4 bases from J, with 10 bases between. This CDR3 contains 13 residues. In germline, CDR1 is SGDLS, CDR2 YYNGEE. The CDR3 here is CASNPQATGELFF. DNA for the CDR3: TGTGCCAGCAACCCCCAGGCCACCGGGGAGCTGTTTTTT.

This clone was seen just once. The chain joins TRBV5-1 to TRBJ1-2; 8 bases match TRBD1. The CDR3 totals 15 residues. Germline V gene lookup returns CDR1 SGHRS and CDR2 YFSETQ. The J segment lost 2 bases and the V segment lost 3 bases, leaving 6 bases of the junction unmatched. Written as DNA, the CDR3 is TGCGCCAGCAGCTACGGACAGGGACGGAACTATGGCTACACCTTC. Amino acids: CASSYGQGRNYGYTF.

V gene TRBV19 combines with J gene TRBJ1-3; D not resolved. The CDR3 runs 13 residues. Germline V gene data show CDR1 as LNHDA and CDR2 as SQIVND (reference sequence). Trimming took 8 bases from V and 0 from J, leaving 8 bases between them. The CDR3: CASSAGSGNTIYF. DNA for the CDR3: TGTGCCAGTTCCGCCGGCTCTGGAAACACCATATATTTT.

The V call is TRBV30, the J call TRBJ1-4, with a possible D match to TRBD1 (5 bases). The V and J ends lost 3 bases and 7 bases respectively, with 18 bases between them. The germline V gene has CDR1 GTSNPN and CDR2 SVGIG (reference sequence). The CDR3 is made up of 15 amino acids. The DNA of the CDR3 is TGTGCCTGGAGAGAACGTGGCAGGGCCGGTGAAAAACTGTTTTTT. Translating gives CAWRERGRAGEKLFF.